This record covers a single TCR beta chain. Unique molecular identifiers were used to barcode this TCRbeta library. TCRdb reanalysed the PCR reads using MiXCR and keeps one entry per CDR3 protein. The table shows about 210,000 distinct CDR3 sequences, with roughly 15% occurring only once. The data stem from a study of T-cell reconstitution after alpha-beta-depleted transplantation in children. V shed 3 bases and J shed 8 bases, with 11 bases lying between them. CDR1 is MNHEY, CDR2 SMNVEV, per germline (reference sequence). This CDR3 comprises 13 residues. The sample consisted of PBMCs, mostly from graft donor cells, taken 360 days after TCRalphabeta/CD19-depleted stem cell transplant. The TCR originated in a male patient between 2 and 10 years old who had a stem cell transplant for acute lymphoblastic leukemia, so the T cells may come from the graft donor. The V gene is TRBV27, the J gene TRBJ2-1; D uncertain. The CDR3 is CASSFFSPDEQFF. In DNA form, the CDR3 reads TGTGCCAGCAGTTTCTTTTCTCCCGATGAGCAGTTCTTC.